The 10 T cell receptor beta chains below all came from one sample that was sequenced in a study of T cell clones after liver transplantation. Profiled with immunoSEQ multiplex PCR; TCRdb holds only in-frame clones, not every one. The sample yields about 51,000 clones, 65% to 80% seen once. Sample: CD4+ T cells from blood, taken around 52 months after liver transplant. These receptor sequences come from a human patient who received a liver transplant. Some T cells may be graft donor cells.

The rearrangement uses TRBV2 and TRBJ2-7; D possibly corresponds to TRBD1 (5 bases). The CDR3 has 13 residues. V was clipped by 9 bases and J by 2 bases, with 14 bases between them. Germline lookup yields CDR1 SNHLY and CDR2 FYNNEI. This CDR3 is CASTSREPYEQYF. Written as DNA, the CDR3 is TGTGCCAGTACTTCCAGGGAACCCTACGAGCAGTACTTC.

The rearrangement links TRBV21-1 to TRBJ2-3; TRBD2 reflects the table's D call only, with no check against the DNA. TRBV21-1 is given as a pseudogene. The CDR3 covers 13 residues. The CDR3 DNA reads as TGTGCCAGCAGCGCCAGACTAGCGGATACGCAGTATTTT. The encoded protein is CASSARLADTQYF.

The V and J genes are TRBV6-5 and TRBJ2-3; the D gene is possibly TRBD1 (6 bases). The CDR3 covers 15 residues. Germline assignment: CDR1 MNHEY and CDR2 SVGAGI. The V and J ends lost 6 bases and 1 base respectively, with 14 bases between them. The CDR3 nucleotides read TGTGCCAGCAGGACCGACAGGTGGGGCACAGATACGCAGTATTTT. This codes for CASRTDRWGTDTQYF.

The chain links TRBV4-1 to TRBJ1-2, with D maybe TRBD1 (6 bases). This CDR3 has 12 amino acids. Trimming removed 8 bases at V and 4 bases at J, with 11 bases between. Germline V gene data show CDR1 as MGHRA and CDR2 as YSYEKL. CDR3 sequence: CASYRAPYGYTF. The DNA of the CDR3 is TGCGCCAGCTACAGGGCACCCTATGGCTACACCTTC.

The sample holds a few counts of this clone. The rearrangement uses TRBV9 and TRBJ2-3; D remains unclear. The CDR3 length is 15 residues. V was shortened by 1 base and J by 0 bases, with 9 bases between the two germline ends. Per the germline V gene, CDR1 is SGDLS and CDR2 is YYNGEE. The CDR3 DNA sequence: TGTGCCAGCAGCGTATGGCGATCTAGCACAGATACGCAGTATTTT. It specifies CASSVWRSSTDTQYF.

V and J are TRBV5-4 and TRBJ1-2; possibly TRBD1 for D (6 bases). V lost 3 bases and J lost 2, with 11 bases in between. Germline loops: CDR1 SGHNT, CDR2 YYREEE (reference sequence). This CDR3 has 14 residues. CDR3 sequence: CASSWGTGNYGYTF. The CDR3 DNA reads TGTGCCAGCAGCTGGGGAACAGGGAACTATGGCTACACCTTC.

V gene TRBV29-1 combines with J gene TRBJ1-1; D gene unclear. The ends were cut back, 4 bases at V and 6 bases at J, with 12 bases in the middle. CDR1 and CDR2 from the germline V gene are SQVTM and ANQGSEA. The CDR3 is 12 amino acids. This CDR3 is CSVGPSVSEAFF. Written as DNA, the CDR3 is TGCAGCGTTGGCCCAAGTGTATCTGAAGCTTTCTTT.

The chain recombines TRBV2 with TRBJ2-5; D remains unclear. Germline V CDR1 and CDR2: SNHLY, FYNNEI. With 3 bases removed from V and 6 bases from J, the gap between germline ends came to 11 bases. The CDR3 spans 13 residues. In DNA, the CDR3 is TGTGCCAGCAGTGAGATGGTCGTGAAGACCCAGTACTTC. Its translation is CASSEMVVKTQYF.

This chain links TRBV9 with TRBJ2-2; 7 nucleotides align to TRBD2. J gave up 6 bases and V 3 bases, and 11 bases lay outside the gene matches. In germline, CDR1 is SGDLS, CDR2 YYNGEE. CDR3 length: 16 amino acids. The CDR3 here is CASSGGAGVLPGELFF. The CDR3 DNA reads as TGTGCCAGCAGCGGGGGTGCGGGGGTGCTACCCGGGGAGCTGTTTTTT.

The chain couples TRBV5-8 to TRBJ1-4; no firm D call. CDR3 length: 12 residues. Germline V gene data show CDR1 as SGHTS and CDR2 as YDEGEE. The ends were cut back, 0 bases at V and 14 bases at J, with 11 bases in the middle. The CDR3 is CASSLVPGGLFF. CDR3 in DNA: TGTGCCAGCAGCTTGGTACCGGGCGGGCTGTTTTTT.